The sequence of this TCR beta chain was determined in a study of response to subunit inactivated influenza vaccine. Notes on the study in general: The authors suggested that every seasonal influenza vaccination recruits few new T cells.

Turning to this clonotype: No antigen is known for it.

One entry per CDR3 protein, called by TCRdb with MiXCR from the RT-PCR reads. The data hold about 520,000 distinct CDR3 sequences, with about 7.2% observed a single time. Germline CDR1 reads SGHRS; CDR2 reads YFSETQ. Trimming removed 1 base from V and 4 bases from J; junction bases left unmatched: 5. The CDR3 runs 16 residues. J is TRBJ2-3 and V is TRBV5-1; 11 bases line up with TRBD2. Material: PBMCs from blood, obtained 23 to 25 months after vaccination. This sequence originates from a man between 50 and 75 years old who received an inactivated influenza vaccine. CDR3 loop: CASSLMASGRSDTQYF. CDR3 bases: TGCGCCAGCAGCTTGATGGCTAGCGGGAGGTCAGATACGCAGTATTTT.